The rows below give T cell receptor beta chains drawn from one sample of a study of blood T cell repertoires in COVID-19. Only in-frame clones appear in the TCRdb table, and some are missing; sequencing was by immunoSEQ multiplex PCR. There are roughly 110,000 clones in the sample; around nine tenths occur only once, and 3.5% to 5.5% lies in the top ten. The specimen sequenced was peripheral blood. The receptors were gathered from a man aged 35 to 55 with acute or convalescent COVID-19. CDR3s include the opening cysteine and the closing phenylalanine or tryptophan. The D gene is left open where the match is weak. Only some rows state a clone size, as once, few, many or a class for expanded clones.

TRBV6-5,TRBD1,TRBJ1-6,NA,CASSRDRDNSPLHF,TGTGCCAGCAGTAGGGACAGGGATAATTCACCCCTCCACTTT
TRBV5-6,TRBD1,TRBJ1-5,NA,CASSRWTGIGNQPQHF,TGTGCCAGCAGCCGCTGGACAGGGATCGGCAATCAGCCCCAGCATTTT
TRBV7-2,NA,TRBJ1-1,NA,CASSLGGGENTEAFF,TGTGCCAGCAGCTTAGGGGGAGGGGAGAACACTGAAGCTTTCTTT
TRBV7-2,TRBD2,TRBJ2-3,NA,CASSLSGPTDTQYF,TGTGCCAGCAGCCTTAGCGGGCCCACAGATACGCAGTATTTT
TRBV7-8,TRBD1,TRBJ1-5,NA,CASSLYRDSSQPQHF,TGTGCCAGCAGCTTGTACCGGGACAGTAGTCAGCCCCAGCATTTT
TRBV19,TRBD2,TRBJ2-2,NA,CASTLAGASTGELFF,TGTGCCAGTACTCTAGCGGGAGCAAGCACCGGGGAGCTGTTTTTT
TRBV5-1,TRBD2,TRBJ2-1,NA,CASSLVASGFEQFF,TGCGCCAGCAGCTTGGTTGCTAGCGGGTTTGAGCAGTTCTTC
TRBV7-6,NA,TRBJ2-5,NA,CASSLGTALYQETQYF,TGTGCCAGCAGCTTAGGTACAGCCTTGTACCAAGAGACCCAGTACTTC
TRBV5-1,TRBD2,TRBJ2-1,NA,CASSFTSGSSYNEQFF,TGCGCCAGCAGCTTCACTAGCGGGAGCTCCTACAATGAGCAGTTCTTC
TRBV28,TRBD1,TRBJ1-5,once,CASSLPGQANQPQHF,TGTGCCAGCAGTTTACCAGGACAGGCCAATCAGCCCCAGCATTTT
TRBV2,NA,TRBJ1-1,NA,CASSTGLENTEAFF,TGTGCCAGCAGCACCGGGTTAGAGAACACTGAAGCTTTCTTT
TRBV18,TRBD2,TRBJ2-7,NA,CASSLGTSGYEQYF,TGTGCCAGCTCACTAGGGACTAGCGGGTACGAGCAGTACTTC
TRBV2,NA,TRBJ1-4,NA,CASRQAATNEKLFF,TGTGCCAGCCGACAGGCGGCAACTAATGAAAAACTGTTTTTT
TRBV10-3,NA,TRBJ1-3,NA,CAIRTTGIGNTIYF,TGTGCCATCAGAACAACAGGGATAGGAAACACCATATATTTT
TRBV29-1,NA,TRBJ2-1,NA,CSALTVGEQFF,TGCAGCGCCTTGACAGTTGGTGAGCAGTTCTTC
TRBV15,TRBD2,TRBJ2-7,NA,CATSKTSGRGTYEQYF,TGTGCCACCAGCAAGACTAGCGGGAGGGGTACCTACGAGCAGTACTTC
TRBV6-2/TRBV6-3,NA,TRBJ1-2,few,CASSVPDTYGYTF,TGTGCCAGCAGCGTCCCGGACACCTATGGCTACACCTTC
TRBV5-1,NA,TRBJ1-2,NA,CASSPDRQNSPSYGYTF,TGCGCCAGCAGCCCCGACCGACAGAACAGCCCTAGCTATGGCTACACCTTC
TRBV6-5,TRBD2,TRBJ2-1,NA,CASIGLAGYFNEQFF,TGTGCCAGCATTGGACTAGCGGGATACTTCAATGAGCAGTTCTTC
TRBV10-3,NA,TRBJ2-1,NA,CAISDITGGEAGGHDSEQFF,TGTGCCATCAGTGACATAACAGGGGGCGAAGCGGGAGGCCACGATAGTGAGCAGTTCTTC
TRBV4-3,NA,TRBJ1-1,NA,CASSQEVQRITEAFF,TGCGCCAGCAGCCAAGAAGTCCAGCGGATCACTGAAGCTTTCTTT
TRBV6-6,NA,TRBJ1-1,NA,CASRRTGNTEAFF,TGTGCCAGCAGGCGCACAGGGAACACTGAAGCTTTCTTT
TRBV11-2,NA,TRBJ1-5,NA,CASSRESNQPQHF,TGTGCCAGCAGTCGGGAGAGCAATCAGCCCCAGCATTTT